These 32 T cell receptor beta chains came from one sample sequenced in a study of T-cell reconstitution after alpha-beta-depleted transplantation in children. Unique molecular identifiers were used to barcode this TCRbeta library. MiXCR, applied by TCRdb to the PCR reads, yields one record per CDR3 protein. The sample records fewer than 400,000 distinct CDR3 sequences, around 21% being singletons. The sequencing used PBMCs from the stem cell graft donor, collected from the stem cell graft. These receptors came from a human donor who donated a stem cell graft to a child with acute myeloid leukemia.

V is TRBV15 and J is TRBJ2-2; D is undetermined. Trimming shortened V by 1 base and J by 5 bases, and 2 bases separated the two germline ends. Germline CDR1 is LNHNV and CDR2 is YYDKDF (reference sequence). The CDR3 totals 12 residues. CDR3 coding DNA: TGTGCCACCAGCAGAGTTACCGGGGAGCTGTTTTTT. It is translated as CATSRVTGELFF. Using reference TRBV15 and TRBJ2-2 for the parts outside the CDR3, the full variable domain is DAMVIQNPRYQVTQFGKPVTLSCSQTLNHNVMYWYQQKSSQAPKLLFHYYDKDFNNEADTPDNFQSRRPNTSFCFLDIRSPGLGDTAMYLCATSRVTGELFFGEGSRLTVL.

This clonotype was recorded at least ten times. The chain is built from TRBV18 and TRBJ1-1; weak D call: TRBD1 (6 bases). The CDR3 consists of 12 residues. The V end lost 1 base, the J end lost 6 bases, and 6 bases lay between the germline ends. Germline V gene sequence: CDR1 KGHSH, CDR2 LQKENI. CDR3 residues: CASSPQGAEAFF. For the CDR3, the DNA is TGTGCCAGCTCACCACAGGGGGCTGAAGCTTTCTTT.

For the CDR3, the DNA is TGTGCCAGCAGTTTGAACAGGGTCGGCAATCAGCCCCAGCATTTT. Protein: CASSLNRVGNQPQHF. The chain recombines TRBV12-3 or TRBV12-4 with TRBJ1-5; D may be TRBD1 (6 bases). V lost 3 bases to trimming and J lost 2 bases, with 11 bases between them. CDR3 length: 15 amino acids.

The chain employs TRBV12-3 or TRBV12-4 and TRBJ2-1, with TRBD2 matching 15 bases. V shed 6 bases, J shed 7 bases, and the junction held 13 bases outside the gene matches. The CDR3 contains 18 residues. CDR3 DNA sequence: TGTGCCAGCAGCCGAACACCGGGACTAGCGGGAGGTTCGAATGAGCAGTTCTTC. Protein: CASSRTPGLAGGSNEQFF.

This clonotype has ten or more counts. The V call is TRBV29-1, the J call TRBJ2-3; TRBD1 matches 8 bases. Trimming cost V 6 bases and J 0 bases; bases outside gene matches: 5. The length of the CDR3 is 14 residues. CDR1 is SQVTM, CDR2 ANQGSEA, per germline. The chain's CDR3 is CSVMDRASTDTQYF. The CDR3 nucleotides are TGCAGCGTCATGGACAGGGCAAGCACAGATACGCAGTATTTT.

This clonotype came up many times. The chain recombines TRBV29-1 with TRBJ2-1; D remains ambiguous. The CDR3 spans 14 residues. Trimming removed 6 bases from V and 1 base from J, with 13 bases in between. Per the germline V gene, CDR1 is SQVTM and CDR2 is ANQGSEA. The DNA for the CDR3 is TGCAGCGTCATATCCGAGCGTTCCTACAATGAGCAGTTCTTC. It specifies CSVISERSYNEQFF.

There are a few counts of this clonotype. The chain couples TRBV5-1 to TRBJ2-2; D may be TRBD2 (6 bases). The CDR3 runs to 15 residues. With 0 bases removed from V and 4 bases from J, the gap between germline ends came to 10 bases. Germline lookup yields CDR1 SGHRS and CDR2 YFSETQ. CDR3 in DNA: TGCGCCAGCAGCTTGGAGGGACTTAGCACCGGGGAGCTGTTTTTT. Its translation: CASSLEGLSTGELFF.

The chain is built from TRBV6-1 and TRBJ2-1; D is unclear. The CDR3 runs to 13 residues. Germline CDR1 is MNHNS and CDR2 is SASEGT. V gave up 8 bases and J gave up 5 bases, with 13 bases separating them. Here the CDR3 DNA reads TGTGCCAGCCAGCAGCTTCGGGACAATGAGCAGTTCTTC. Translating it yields CASQQLRDNEQFF.

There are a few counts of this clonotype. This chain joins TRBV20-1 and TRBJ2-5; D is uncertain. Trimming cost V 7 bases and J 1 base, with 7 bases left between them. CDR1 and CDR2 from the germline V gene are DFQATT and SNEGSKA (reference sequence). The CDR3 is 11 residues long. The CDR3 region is CSGQIQETQYF. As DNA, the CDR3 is TGCAGTGGTCAGATCCAAGAGACCCAGTACTTC.

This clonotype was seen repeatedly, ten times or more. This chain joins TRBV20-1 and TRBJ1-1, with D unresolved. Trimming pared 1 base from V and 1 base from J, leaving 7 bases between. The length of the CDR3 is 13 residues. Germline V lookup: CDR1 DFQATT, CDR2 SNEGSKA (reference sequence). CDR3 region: CSARVGPNTEAFF. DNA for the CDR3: TGCAGTGCTAGAGTTGGACCGAACACTGAAGCTTTCTTT.

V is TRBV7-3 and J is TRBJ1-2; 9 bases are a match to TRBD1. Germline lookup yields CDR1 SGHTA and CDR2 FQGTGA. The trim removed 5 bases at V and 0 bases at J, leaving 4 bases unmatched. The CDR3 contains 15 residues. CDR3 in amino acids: CASSRTGEPNYGYTF. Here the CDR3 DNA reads TGTGCCAGCAGCAGGACAGGGGAACCTAACTATGGCTACACCTTC. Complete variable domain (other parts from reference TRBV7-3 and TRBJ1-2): GAGVSQTPSNKVTEKGKYVELRCDPISGHTALYWYRQSLGQGPEFLIYFQGTGAADDSGLPNDRFFAVRPEGSVSTLKIQRTERGDSAVYLCASSRTGEPNYGYTFGSGTRLTVV.

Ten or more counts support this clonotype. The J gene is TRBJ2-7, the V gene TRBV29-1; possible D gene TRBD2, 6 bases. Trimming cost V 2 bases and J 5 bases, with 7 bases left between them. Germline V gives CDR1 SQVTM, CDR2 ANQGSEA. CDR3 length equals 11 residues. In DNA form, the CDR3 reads TGCAGCGTTGAACGGGGGAACGAGCAGTACTTC. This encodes CSVERGNEQYF.

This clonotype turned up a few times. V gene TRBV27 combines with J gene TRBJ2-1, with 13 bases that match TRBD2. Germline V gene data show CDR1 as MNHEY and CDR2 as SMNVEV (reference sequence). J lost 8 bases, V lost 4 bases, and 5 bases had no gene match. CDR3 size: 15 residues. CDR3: CASSYRTSGSDEQFF. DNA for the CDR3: TGTGCCAGCAGTTACAGGACTAGCGGGAGTGATGAGCAGTTCTTC.

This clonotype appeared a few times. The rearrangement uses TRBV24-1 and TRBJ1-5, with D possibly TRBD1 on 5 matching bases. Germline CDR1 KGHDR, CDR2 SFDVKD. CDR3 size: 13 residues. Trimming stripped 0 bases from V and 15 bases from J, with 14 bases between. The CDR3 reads CATSDLEGRVRHF. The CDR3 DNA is TGTGCCACCAGTGATTTGGAGGGGCGGGTGAGGCATTTT.

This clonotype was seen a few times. CDR3 sequence (DNA): TGTGCCAGCAGCTTCGGGGGGTGGGGTGTTAGTTCACCCCTCCACTTT. Translated: CASSFGGWGVSSPLHF. The gene calls are TRBV13 and TRBJ1-6; D possibly corresponds to TRBD1 (5 bases). The V end lost 3 bases, the J end lost 9 bases, and 18 bases lay between the germline ends. The CDR3 loop spans 16 amino acids. Germline CDR1 and CDR2: PRHDT and FYEKMQ (reference sequence).

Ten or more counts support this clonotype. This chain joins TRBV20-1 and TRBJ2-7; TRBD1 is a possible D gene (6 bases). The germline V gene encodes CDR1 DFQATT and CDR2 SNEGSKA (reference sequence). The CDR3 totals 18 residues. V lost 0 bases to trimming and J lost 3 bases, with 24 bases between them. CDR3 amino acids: CSAREGAASLRADYEQYF. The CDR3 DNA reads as TGCAGTGCTAGAGAGGGGGCAGCCTCACTACGGGCCGACTACGAGCAGTACTTC.

The DNA of the CDR3 is TGTGCCAGCTCACCAAGTGGCAGGAACACTGAAGCTTTCTTT. Translation: CASSPSGRNTEAFF. J is TRBJ1-1 and V is TRBV18; D remains unclear. Trimming took off 2 bases at V and 1 base at J, with 8 bases between the two ends. This CDR3 spans 14 amino acids. The germline gives CDR1 KGHSH, CDR2 LQKENI.

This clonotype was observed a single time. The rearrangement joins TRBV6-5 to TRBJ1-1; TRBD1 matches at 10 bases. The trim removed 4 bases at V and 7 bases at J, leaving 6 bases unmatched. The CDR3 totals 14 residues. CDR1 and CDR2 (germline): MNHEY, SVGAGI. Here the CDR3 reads CASSSGTGAGEAFF. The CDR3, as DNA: TGTGCCAGCAGTTCCGGGACAGGGGCAGGTGAAGCTTTCTTT.

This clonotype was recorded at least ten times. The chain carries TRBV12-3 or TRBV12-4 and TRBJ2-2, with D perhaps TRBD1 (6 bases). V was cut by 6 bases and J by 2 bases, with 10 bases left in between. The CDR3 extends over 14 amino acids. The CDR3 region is CASSRDINTGELFF. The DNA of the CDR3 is TGTGCCAGCAGCCGGGACATAAACACCGGGGAGCTGTTTTTT.

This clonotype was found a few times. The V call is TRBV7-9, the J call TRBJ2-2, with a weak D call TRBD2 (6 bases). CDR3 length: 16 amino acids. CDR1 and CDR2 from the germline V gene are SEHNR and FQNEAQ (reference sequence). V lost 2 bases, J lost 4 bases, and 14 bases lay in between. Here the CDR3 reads CASSLRVGRGTGELFF. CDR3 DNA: TGTGCCAGCAGCTTAAGGGTCGGGAGAGGCACCGGGGAGCTGTTTTTT.

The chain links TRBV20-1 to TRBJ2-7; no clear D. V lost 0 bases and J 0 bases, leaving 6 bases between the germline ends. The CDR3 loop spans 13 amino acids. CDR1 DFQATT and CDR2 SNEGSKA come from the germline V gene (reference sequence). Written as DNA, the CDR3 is TGCAGTGCTAGAGAACCGAACTCCTACGAGCAGTACTTC. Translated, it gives CSAREPNSYEQYF.

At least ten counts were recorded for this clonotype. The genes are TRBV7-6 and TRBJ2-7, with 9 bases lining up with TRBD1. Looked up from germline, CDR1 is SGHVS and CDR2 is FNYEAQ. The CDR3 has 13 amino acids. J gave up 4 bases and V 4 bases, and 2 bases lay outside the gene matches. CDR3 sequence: CASSSGTGYEQYF. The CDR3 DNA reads TGTGCCAGCAGCTCCGGGACAGGGTACGAGCAGTACTTC.

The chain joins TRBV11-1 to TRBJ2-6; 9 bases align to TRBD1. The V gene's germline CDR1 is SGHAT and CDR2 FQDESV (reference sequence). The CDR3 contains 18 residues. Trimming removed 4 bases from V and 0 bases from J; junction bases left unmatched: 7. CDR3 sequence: CASSSGQGSYSGANVLTF. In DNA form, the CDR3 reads TGTGCCAGCAGCTCCGGACAGGGGTCTTACTCTGGGGCCAACGTCCTGACTTTC.

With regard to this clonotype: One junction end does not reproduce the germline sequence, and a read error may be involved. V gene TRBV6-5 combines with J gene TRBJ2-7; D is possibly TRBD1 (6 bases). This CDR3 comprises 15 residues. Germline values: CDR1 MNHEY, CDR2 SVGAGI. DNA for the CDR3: TGTGCCAGCAGTTACCCGGGACAAGGCAAGGTTTATATGGACTTC. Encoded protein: CASSYPGQGKVYMDF.

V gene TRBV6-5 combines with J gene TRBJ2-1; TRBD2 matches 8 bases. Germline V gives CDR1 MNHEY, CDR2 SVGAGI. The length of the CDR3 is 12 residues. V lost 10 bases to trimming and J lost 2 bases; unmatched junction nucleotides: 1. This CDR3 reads CATGLAYNEQFF. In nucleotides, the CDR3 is TGTGCCACGGGACTAGCCTACAATGAGCAGTTCTTC.

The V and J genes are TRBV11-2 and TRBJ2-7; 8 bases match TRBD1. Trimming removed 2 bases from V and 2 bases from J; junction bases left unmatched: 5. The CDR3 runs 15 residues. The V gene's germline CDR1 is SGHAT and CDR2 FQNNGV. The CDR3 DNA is TGTGCCAGCAGCTTACTGACAGGGGAGACCTACGAGCAGTACTTC. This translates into CASSLLTGETYEQYF.

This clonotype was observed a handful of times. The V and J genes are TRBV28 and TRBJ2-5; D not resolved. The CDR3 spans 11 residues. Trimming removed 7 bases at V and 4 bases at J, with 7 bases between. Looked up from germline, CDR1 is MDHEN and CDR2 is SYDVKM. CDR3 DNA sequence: TGTGCCAGCACCGATCGAGAGACCCAGTACTTC. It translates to CASTDRETQYF. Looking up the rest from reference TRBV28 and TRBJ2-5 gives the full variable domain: DVKVTQSSRYLVKRTGEKVFLECVQDMDHENMFWYRQDPGLGLRLIYFSYDVKMKEKGDIPEGYSVSREKKERFSLILESASTNQTSMYLCASTDRETQYFGPGTRLLVL.

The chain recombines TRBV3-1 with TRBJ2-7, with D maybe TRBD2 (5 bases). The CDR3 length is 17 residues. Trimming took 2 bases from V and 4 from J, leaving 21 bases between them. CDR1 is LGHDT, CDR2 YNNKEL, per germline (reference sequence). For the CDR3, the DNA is TGTGCCAGCAGCCAATTTCGTGGCAGCGGCAGCGCGTACGAGCAGTACTTC. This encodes CASSQFRGSGSAYEQYF.

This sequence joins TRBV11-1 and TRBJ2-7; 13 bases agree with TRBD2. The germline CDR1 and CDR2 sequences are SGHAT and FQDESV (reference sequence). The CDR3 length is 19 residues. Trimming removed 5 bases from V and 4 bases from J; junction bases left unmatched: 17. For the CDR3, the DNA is TGTGCCAGCAGCGCCAACCCCTCACGACTAGCGGGAGGTTTGTACGAGCAGTACTTC. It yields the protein CASSANPSRLAGGLYEQYF.

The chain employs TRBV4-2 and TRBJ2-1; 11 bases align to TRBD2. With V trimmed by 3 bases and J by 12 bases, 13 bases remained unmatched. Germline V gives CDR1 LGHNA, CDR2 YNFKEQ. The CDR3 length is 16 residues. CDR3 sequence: CASSQGSGTSGPRQFF. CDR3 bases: TGTGCCAGCAGCCAGGGTTCCGGGACTAGCGGTCCAAGGCAGTTCTTC.

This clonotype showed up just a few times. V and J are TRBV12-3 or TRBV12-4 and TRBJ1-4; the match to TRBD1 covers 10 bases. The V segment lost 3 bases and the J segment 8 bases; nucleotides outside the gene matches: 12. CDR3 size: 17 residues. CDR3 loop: CASSLTTTGGTNEKLFF. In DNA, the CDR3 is TGTGCCAGCAGTTTGACAACGACAGGGGGCACGAACGAAAAACTGTTTTTT.

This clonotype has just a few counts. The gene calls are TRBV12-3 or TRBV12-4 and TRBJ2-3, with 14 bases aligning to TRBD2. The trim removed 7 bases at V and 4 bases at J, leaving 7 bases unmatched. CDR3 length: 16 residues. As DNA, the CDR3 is TGTGCCAGCACCCCGGGACTAGCGGGAGTCTCAGATACGCAGTATTTT. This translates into CASTPGLAGVSDTQYF.